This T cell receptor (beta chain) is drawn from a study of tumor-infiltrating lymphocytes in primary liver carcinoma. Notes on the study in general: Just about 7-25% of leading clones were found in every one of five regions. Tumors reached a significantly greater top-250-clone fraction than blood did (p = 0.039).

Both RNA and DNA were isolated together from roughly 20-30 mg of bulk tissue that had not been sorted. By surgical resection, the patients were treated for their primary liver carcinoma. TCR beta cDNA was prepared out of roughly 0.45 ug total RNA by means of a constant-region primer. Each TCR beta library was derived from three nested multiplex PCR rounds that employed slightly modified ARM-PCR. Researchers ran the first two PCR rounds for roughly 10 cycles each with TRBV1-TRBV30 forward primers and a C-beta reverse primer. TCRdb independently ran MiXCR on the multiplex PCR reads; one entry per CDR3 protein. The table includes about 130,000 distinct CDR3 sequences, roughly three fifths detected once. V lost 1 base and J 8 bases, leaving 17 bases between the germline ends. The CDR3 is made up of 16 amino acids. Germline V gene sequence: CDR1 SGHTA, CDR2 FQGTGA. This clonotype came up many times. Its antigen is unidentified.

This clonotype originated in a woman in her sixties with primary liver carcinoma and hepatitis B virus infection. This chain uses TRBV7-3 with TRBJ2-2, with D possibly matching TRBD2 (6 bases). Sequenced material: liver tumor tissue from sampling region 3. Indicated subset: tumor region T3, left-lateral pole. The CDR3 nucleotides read TGTGCCAGCAGCTTAATTGCCGCGGCGGGGAAAGGGGAGCTGTTTTTT. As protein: CASSLIAAAGKGELFF.